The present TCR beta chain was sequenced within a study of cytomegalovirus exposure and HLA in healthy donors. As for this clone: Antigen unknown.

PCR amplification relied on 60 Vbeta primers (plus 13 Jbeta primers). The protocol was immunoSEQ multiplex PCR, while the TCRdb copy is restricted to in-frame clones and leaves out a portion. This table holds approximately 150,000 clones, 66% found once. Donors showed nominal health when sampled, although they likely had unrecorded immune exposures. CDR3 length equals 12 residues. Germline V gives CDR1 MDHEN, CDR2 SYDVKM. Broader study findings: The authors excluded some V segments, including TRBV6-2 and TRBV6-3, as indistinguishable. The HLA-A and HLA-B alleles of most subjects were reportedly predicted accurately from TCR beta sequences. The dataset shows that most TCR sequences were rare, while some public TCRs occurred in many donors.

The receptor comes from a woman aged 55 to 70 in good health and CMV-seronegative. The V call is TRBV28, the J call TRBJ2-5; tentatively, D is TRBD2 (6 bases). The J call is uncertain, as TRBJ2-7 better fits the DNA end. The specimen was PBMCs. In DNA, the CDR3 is TGTGCCAGCAGCCGGGGGACCTACGAGCAGTACTTC. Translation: CASSRGTYEQYF.